This section outlines one TCR beta chain sequence together with its context. Antigen: not known. This sample is drawn from a study of cytomegalovirus exposure and HLA in healthy donors. Study-level background: A data release that came early held some 79 million unique TCRs from HLA-typed donors.

Germline loops: CDR1 MGHRA, CDR2 YSYEKL. This CDR3 has 19 amino acids. The V and J ends lost 0 bases and 5 bases, in that order; junction bases with no gene match: 13. PCR amplification relied on 60 Vbeta primers (plus 13 Jbeta primers). Assay: immunoSEQ multiplex PCR; the TCRdb copy retains only in-frame clones and omits some. The sample consists of 150,000 to 200,000 clones, over 70% of them appearing once. Findings and caveats of the study: It was about 150 TCR beta chains that were listed as cytomegalovirus-associated.

The source material was PBMCs. The sequence was obtained from a middle-aged woman in good health and CMV-seropositive. This chain uses TRBV4-1 with TRBJ2-1, with TRBD2 matching over 10 bases. DNA for the CDR3: TGCGCCAGCAGCCAAGAGCATACGAGAACTAGCGGGGTCAACAATGAGCAGTTCTTC. This gives the protein CASSQEHTRTSGVNNEQFF.